A selection of T cell receptor beta chains follows, all from one sample in a study of Ad26.COV2.S vaccination and SARS-CoV-2 variants. Generated by immunoSEQ multiplex PCR, the TCRdb table keeps only in-frame clones and is missing some. The data show about 400,000 clones, over 80% seen once. Sequenced material: peripheral blood, taken in a trial of Ad26.COV2.S vaccine versus placebo. The receptors were gathered from a person aged 18-65 years who received the Ad26.COV2.S COVID-19 vaccine or a placebo. Each CDR3 is given with its conserved first and last residue. Fields, in order: clone size, J gene, V gene, D gene, CDR3 protein, CDR3 DNA. D genes are given only for firm matches. Size is stated for part of the rows, as once, few or many counts, or as a class when the clone is expanded.

abundance: NA; j_gene: TRBJ1-5; v_gene: TRBV6-5; d_gene: NA; CDR3aa: CASSYSETQPQHF; CDR3nt: TGTGCCAGCAGTTACTCGGAGACTCAGCCCCAGCATTTT
abundance: NA; j_gene: TRBJ2-3; v_gene: TRBV21-1; d_gene: NA; CDR3aa: CASSKPRPGRPAGDTQYF; CDR3nt: TGTGCCAGCAGCAAACCAAGACCGGGACGCCCAGCGGGTGATACGCAGTATTTT
abundance: NA; j_gene: TRBJ1-6; v_gene: TRBV9; d_gene: NA; CDR3aa: CASSVSLRQPYNSPLHF; CDR3nt: TGTGCCAGCAGCGTCAGCCTCCGACAGCCTTATAATTCACCCCTCCACTTT
abundance: NA; j_gene: TRBJ2-3; v_gene: TRBV11-3; d_gene: NA; CDR3aa: CASSGQEGGDRTDTQYF; CDR3nt: TGTGCCAGCAGCGGCCAAGAAGGCGGGGACCGCACAGATACGCAGTATTTT
abundance: once; j_gene: TRBJ1-1; v_gene: TRBV5-1; d_gene: NA; CDR3aa: CASSLEVGLQGNTEAFF; CDR3nt: TGCGCCAGCAGCTTGGAAGTAGGACTACAGGGGAACACTGAAGCTTTCTTT
abundance: NA; j_gene: TRBJ1-1; v_gene: TRBV11-2; d_gene: TRBD1; CDR3aa: CASSSGTGGATEAFF; CDR3nt: TGTGCCAGCAGCTCCGGGACAGGGGGGGCCACTGAAGCTTTCTTT
abundance: NA; j_gene: TRBJ1-5; v_gene: TRBV7-8; d_gene: NA; CDR3aa: CASSWGVSRAQHF; CDR3nt: TGTGCCAGCAGCTGGGGGGTCTCGAGGGCCCAGCATTTT
abundance: NA; j_gene: TRBJ1-1; v_gene: TRBV7-9; d_gene: NA; CDR3aa: CASSLAAGAALEAFF; CDR3nt: TGTGCCAGCAGCTTAGCCGCAGGGGCCGCCTTAGAAGCTTTCTTT
abundance: NA; j_gene: TRBJ1-1; v_gene: TRBV16; d_gene: NA; CDR3aa: CASSHFPGYEAFF; CDR3nt: TGTGCCAGCAGCCATTTTCCGGGGTATGAAGCTTTCTTT
abundance: NA; j_gene: TRBJ2-6; v_gene: TRBV5-5; d_gene: NA; CDR3aa: CASSSVLISGANVLTF; CDR3nt: TGTGCCAGCAGCTCTGTCCTGATCTCTGGGGCCAACGTCCTGACTTTC
abundance: NA; j_gene: TRBJ1-2; v_gene: TRBV6-6; d_gene: NA; CDR3aa: CASMGLAGIDGYTF; CDR3nt: TGTGCCAGCATGGGCCTGGCAGGAATCGATGGCTACACCTTC
abundance: once; j_gene: TRBJ2-1; v_gene: TRBV11-2; d_gene: NA; CDR3aa: CASRPGPLDEQFF; CDR3nt: TGTGCCAGCAGACCCGGTCCCTTGGATGAGCAGTTCTTC
abundance: NA; j_gene: TRBJ1-1; v_gene: TRBV19; d_gene: NA; CDR3aa: CASSIVTLGRRNTEAFF; CDR3nt: TGTGCCAGTAGTATAGTTACTCTAGGGCGGAGGAACACTGAAGCTTTCTTT
abundance: NA; j_gene: TRBJ2-7; v_gene: TRBV5-6; d_gene: TRBD1; CDR3aa: CASSPGTGSYEQYF; CDR3nt: TGTGCCAGCAGCCCGGGGACAGGGAGCTACGAGCAGTACTTC
abundance: NA; j_gene: TRBJ1-6; v_gene: TRBV28; d_gene: NA; CDR3aa: CASTITDSPLHF; CDR3nt: TGTGCCAGCACCATCACCGATTCACCCCTCCACTTT
abundance: NA; j_gene: TRBJ2-3; v_gene: TRBV5-1; d_gene: TRBD2; CDR3aa: CASSSNSGGGTDTQYF; CDR3nt: TGCGCCAGCAGCTCGAATAGCGGGGGGGGCACAGATACGCAGTATTTT
abundance: NA; j_gene: TRBJ1-1; v_gene: TRBV5-1; d_gene: TRBD1; CDR3aa: CASSPGQAGGVEAFF; CDR3nt: TGCGCCAGCAGCCCTGGACAGGCTGGGGGGGTTGAAGCTTTCTTT
abundance: NA; j_gene: TRBJ1-1; v_gene: TRBV11-3; d_gene: TRBD1; CDR3aa: CASSLEGGPEAFF; CDR3nt: TGTGCCAGCAGCTTAGAAGGGGGCCCTGAAGCTTTCTTT
abundance: NA; j_gene: TRBJ1-2; v_gene: TRBV27; d_gene: NA; CDR3aa: CASSLSLGPNYGYTF; CDR3nt: TGTGCCAGCAGTTTATCACTGGGGCCTAACTATGGCTACACCTTC
abundance: NA; j_gene: TRBJ2-5; v_gene: TRBV11-3; d_gene: NA; CDR3aa: CASSLGYQGETQYF; CDR3nt: TGTGCCAGCAGCTTAGGGTACCAGGGCGAGACCCAGTACTTC
abundance: NA; j_gene: TRBJ2-2; v_gene: TRBV5-6; d_gene: TRBD2; CDR3aa: CASSRDYTNTGELFF; CDR3nt: TGTGCCAGCAGCCGGGACTATACGAACACCGGGGAGCTGTTTTTT
abundance: NA; j_gene: TRBJ1-2; v_gene: TRBV28; d_gene: NA; CDR3aa: CASSFRHRDNTF; CDR3nt: TGTGCCAGCAGTTTTCGACACCGAGATAACACCTTC
abundance: once; j_gene: TRBJ2-3; v_gene: TRBV2; d_gene: NA; CDR3aa: CASTGTDTQYF; CDR3nt: TGTGCCAGCACAGGGACAGATACGCAGTATTTT
abundance: NA; j_gene: TRBJ1-1; v_gene: TRBV15; d_gene: NA; CDR3aa: CATSSPGWNTEAFF; CDR3nt: TGTGCCACCAGCAGTCCGGGGTGGAACACTGAAGCTTTCTTT